This T cell receptor (beta chain) was observed in a study of CD8 T cells in Susac syndrome. FACS enriched CD8+ TEMRA cells, while bulk CD8+ and CD4+ were negatively isolated. The authors reverse transcribed roughly 0.5 to 1 ug RNA with random hexamers. TCR beta CDR3 was amplified by immunoSEQ covering 54 Vbeta and 13 Jbeta. MiXCR was run by TCRdb on the immunoSEQ multiplex PCR reads, yielding one entry per CDR3 protein. The sample holds 210,000 or so distinct CDR3 sequences, over 90% seen once. Trimming cost V 5 bases and J 7 bases, with 18 bases left between them. Germline values: CDR1 SGHAT, CDR2 FQDESV (reference sequence). The CDR3 is made up of 15 amino acids.

Sequences were obtained from CD4+ T cells from PBMCs. The TCR was taken from a human donor with Susac syndrome. V usage is TRBV11-1 and J usage is TRBJ2-1; TRBD1 might be the D (6 bases). The CDR3 nucleotides read TGTGCCAGCAGCATATTATGGGGGCTGGGGAATGAGCAGTTCTTC. Translation: CASSILWGLGNEQFF.